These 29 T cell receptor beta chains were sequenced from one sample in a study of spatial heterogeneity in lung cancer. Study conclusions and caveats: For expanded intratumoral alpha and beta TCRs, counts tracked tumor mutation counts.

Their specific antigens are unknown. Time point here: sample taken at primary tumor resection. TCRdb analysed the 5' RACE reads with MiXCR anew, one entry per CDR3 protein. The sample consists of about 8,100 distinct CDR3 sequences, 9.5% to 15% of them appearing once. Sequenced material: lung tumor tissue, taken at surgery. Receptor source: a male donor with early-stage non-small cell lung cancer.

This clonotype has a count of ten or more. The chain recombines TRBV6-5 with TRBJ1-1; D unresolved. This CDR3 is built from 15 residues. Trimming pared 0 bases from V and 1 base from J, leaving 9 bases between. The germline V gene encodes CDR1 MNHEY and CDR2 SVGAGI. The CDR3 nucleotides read TGTGCCAGCAGTTACTCCCCCGCGGGGAACACTGAAGCTTTCTTT. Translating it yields CASSYSPAGNTEAFF.

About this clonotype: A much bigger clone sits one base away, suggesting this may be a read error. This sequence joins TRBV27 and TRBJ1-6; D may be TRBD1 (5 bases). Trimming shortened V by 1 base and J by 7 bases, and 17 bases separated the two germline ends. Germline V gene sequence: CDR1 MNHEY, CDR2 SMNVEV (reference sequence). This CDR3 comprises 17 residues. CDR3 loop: CASSLFGGDGWNSPLHF. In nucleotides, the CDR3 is TGTGCCAGCAGTTTATTCGGGGGGGACGGGTGGAATTCACCCCTCCACTTT.

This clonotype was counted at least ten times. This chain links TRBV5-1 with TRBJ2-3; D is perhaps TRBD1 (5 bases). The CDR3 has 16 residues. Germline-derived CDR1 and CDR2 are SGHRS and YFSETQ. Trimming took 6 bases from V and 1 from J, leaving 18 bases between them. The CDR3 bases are TGCGCCAGCACTACTGGGGCGAACACCGGCACAGATACGCAGTATTTT. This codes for CASTTGANTGTDTQYF.

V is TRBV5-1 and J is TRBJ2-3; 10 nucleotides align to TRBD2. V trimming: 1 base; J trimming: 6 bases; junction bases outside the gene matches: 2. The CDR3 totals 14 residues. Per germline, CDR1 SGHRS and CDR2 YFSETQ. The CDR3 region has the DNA TGCGCCAGCAGCTTGCTAGCGGGAGAGGATACGCAGTATTTT. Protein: CASSLLAGEDTQYF.

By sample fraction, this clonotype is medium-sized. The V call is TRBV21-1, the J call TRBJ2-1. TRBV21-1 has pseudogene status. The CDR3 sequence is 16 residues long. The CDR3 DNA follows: TGTGCCAGCAGCGCAATTGCAGCGAGCTCCTACAATGAGCAGTTCTTC. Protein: CASSAIAASSYNEQFF.

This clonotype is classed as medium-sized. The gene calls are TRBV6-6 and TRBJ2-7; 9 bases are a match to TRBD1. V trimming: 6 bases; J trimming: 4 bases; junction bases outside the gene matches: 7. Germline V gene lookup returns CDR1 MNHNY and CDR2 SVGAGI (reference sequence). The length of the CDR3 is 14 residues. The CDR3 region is CASRTGQGTYEQYF. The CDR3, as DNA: TGTGCCAGCAGAACGGGACAGGGTACTTACGAGCAGTACTTC.

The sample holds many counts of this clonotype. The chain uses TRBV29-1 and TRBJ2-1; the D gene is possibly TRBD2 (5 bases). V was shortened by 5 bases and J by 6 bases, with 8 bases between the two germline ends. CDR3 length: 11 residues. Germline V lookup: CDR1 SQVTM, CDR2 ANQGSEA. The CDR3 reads CSVLSGNEQFF. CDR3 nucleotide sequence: TGCAGCGTTCTAAGCGGCAATGAGCAGTTCTTC.

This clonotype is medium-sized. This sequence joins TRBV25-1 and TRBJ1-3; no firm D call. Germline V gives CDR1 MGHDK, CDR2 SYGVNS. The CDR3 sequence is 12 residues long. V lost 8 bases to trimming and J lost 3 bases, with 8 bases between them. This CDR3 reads CASGPSGNTIYF. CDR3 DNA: TGTGCCAGCGGGCCCAGTGGAAACACCATATATTTT.

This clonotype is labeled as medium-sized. Here the CDR3 DNA reads TGCAGCGCTGCAGGGGGACAGGGGGGAAACACCATATATTTT. Amino acid sequence: CSAAGGQGGNTIYF. This chain connects TRBV29-1 to TRBJ1-3; 10 positions agree with TRBD1. Germline V gives CDR1 SQVTM, CDR2 ANQGSEA. V lost 7 bases to trimming and J lost 4 bases; unmatched junction nucleotides: 7. This CDR3 is built from 14 residues.

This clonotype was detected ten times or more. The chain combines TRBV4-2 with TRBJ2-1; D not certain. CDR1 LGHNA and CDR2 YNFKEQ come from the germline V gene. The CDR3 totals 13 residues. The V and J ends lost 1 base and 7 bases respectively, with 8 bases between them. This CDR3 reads CASSQGDLNEQFF. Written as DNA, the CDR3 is TGTGCCAGCAGCCAAGGAGATTTGAATGAGCAGTTCTTC.

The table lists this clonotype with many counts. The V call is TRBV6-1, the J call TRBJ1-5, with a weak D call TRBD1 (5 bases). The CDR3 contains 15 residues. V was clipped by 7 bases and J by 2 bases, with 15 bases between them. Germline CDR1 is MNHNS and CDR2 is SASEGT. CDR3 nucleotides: TGTGCCAGCACCCCGGCGGGGGGGGGCAATCAGCCCCAGCATTTT. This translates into CASTPAGGGNQPQHF.

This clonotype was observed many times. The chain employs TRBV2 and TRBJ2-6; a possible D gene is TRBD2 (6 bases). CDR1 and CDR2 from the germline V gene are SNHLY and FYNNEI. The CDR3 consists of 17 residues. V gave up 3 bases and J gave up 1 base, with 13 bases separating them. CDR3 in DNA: TGTGCCAGCAGTGAGCGGGGCCCGGGGTCTGGGGCCAACGTCCTGACTTTC. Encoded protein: CASSERGPGSGANVLTF.

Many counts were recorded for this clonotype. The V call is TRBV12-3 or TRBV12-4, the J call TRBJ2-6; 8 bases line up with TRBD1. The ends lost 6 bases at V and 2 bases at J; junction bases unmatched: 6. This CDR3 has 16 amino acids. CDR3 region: CASSPGGAPGANVLTF. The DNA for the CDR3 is TGTGCCAGCAGCCCAGGGGGCGCGCCTGGGGCCAACGTCCTGACTTTC.

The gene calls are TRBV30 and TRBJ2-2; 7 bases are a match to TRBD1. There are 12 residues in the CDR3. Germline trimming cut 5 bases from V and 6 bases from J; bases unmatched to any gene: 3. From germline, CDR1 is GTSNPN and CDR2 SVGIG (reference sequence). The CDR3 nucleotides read TGTGCCTGGGCGACAGGGTCCGGGGAGCTGTTTTTT. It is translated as CAWATGSGELFF.

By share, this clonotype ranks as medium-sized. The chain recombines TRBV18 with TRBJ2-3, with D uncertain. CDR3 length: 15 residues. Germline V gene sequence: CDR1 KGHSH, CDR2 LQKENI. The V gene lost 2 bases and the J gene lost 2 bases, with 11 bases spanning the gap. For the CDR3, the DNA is TGTGCCAGCTCACCAGAGCAGGAACTCACAGATACGCAGTATTTT. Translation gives CASSPEQELTDTQYF.

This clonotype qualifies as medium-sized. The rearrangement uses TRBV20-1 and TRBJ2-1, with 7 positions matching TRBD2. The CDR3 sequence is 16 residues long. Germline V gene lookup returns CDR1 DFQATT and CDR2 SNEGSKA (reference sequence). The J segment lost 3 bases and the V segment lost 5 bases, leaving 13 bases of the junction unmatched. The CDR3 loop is CSAPYGWRENYNEQFF. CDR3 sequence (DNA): TGCAGTGCTCCGTATGGGTGGCGGGAGAACTACAATGAGCAGTTCTTC.

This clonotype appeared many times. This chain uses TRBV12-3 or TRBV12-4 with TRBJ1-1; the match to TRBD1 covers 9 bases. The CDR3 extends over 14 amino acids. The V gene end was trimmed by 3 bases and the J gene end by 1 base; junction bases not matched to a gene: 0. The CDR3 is CASSLGQGNTEAFF. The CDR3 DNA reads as TGTGCCAGCAGTTTGGGACAGGGGAACACTGAAGCTTTCTTT.

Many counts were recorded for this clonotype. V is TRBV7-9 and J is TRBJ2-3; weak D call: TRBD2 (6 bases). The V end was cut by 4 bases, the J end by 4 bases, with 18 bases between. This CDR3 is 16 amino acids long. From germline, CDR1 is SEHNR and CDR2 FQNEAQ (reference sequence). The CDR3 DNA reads TGTGCCAGCAGCTCCTCCCCTCGGGAGTCGGCAGATACGCAGTATTTT. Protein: CASSSSPRESADTQYF.

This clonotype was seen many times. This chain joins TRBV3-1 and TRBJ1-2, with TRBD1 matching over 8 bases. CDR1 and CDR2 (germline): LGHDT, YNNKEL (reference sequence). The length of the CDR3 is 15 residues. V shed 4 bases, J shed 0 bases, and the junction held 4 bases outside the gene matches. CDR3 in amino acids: CASSLGTGANYGYTF. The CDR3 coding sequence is TGTGCCAGCAGCCTAGGGACAGGAGCTAACTATGGCTACACCTTC. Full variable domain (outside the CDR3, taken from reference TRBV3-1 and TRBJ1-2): DTAVSQTPKYLVTQMGNDKSIKCEQNLGHDTMYWYKQDSKKFLKIMFSYNNKELIINETVPNRFSPKSPDKAHLNLHINSLELGDSAVYFCASSLGTGANYGYTFGSGTRLTVV.

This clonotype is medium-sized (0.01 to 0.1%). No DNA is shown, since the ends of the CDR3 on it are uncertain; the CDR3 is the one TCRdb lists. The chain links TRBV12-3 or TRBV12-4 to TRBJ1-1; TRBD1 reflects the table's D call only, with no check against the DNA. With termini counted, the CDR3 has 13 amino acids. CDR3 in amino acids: CASSSGPATEAFF.

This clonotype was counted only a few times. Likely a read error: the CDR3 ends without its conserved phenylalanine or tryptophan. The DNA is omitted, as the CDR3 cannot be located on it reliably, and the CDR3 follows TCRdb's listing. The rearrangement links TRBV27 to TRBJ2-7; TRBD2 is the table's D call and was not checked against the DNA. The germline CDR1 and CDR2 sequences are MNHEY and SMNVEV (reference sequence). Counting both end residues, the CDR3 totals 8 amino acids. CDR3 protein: CASRKLAG.

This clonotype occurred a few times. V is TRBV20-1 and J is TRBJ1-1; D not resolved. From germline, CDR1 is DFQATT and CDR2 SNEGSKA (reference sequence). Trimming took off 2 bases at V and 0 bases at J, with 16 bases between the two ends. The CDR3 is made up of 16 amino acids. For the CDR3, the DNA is TGCAGTGCTAGAACAACCGCGGGTTTCATGAACACTGAAGCTTTCTTT. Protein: CSARTTAGFMNTEAFF.

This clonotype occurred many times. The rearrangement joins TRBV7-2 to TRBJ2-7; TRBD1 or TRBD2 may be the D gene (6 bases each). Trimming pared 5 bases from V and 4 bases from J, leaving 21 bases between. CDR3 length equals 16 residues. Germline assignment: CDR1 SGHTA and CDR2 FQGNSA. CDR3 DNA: TGTGCCAGCAGCCCCAAGGGGGGCTCCCGAAGTTACGAGCAGTACTTC. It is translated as CASSPKGGSRSYEQYF. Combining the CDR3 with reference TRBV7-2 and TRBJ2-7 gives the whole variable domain GAGVSQSPSNKVTEKGKDVELRCDPISGHTALYWYRQSLGQGLEFLIYFQGNSAPDKSGLPSDRFSAERTGGSVSTLTIQRTQQEDSAVYLCASSPKGGSRSYEQYFGPGTRLTVT.

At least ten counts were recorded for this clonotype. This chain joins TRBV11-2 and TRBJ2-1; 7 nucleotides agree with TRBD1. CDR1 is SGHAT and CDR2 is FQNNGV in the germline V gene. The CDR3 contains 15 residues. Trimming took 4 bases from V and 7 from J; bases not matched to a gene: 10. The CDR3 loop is CASSSQGQSHNEQFF. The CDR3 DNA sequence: TGTGCCAGCAGCTCCCAGGGACAGAGTCATAATGAGCAGTTCTTC.

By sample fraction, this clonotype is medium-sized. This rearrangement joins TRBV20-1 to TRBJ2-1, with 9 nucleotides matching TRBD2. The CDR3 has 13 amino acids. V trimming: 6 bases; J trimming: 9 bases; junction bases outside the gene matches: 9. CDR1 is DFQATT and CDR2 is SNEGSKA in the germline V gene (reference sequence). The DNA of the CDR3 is TGCAGTGCCCCGGGACTAGCAGTGGCTGAGCAGTTCTTC. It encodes CSAPGLAVAEQFF.

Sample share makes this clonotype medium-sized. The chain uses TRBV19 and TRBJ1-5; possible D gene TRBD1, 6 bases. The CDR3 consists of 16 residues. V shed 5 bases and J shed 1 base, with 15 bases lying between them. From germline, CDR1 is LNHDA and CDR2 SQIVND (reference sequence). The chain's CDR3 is CASSSHSGASNQPQHF. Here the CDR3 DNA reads TGTGCCAGTAGTTCGCACTCAGGGGCGAGCAATCAGCCCCAGCATTTT.

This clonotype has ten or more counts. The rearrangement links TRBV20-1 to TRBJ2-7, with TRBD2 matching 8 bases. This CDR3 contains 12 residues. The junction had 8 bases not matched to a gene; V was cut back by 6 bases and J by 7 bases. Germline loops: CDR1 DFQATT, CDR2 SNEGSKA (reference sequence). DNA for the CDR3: TGCAGTGCCCCCGGGGGGGCGAGGGAGCAGTACTTC. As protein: CSAPGGAREQYF.

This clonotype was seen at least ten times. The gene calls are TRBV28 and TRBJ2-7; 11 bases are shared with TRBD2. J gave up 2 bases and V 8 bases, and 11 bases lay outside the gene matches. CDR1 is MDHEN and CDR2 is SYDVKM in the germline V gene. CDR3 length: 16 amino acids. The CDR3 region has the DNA TGTGCCAGCCGCCCTTCAGGGACTAGCGGTACCTACGAGCAGTACTTC. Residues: CASRPSGTSGTYEQYF.

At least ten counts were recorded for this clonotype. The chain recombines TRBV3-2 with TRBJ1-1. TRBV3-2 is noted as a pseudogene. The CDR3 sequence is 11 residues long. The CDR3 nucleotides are TGTGCCAGCAGCCAAGAGACTGAAGCTTTCTTT. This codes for CASSQETEAFF.